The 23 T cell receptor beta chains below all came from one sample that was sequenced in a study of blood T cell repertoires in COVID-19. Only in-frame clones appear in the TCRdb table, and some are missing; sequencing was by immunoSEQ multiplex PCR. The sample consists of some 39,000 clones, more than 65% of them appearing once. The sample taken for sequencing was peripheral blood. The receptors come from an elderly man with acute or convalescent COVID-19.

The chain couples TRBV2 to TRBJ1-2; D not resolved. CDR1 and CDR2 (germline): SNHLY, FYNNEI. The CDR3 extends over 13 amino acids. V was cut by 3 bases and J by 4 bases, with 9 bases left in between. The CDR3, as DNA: TGTGCCAGCAGTGATCCACAGCTCTATGGCTACACCTTC. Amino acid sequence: CASSDPQLYGYTF.

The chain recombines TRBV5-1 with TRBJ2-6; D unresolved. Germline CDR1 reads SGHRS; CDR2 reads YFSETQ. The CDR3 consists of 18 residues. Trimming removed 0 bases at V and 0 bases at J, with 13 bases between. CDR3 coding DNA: TGCGCCAGCAGCTTGGTTGTCAGGCATCTCTCTGGGGCCAACGTCCTGACTTTC. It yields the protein CASSLVVRHLSGANVLTF.

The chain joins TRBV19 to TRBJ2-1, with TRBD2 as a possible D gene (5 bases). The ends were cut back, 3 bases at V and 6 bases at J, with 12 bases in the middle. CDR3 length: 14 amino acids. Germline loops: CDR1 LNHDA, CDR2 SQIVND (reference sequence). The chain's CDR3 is CASSITRPINEQFF. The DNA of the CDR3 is TGTGCCAGTAGTATTACTAGACCGATCAATGAGCAGTTCTTC.

CDR3 amino acids: CASSVRGTEAFF. The CDR3 DNA sequence: TGCGCCAGCAGTGTTCGGGGCACTGAAGCTTTCTTT. The rearrangement joins TRBV5-1 to TRBJ1-1; D uncertain. Trimming cost V 5 bases and J 4 bases, with 9 bases left between them. The germline gives CDR1 SGHRS, CDR2 YFSETQ. The CDR3 has 12 amino acids. Together with reference TRBV5-1 and TRBJ1-1, the CDR3 gives the full variable domain: KAGVTQTPRYLIKTRGQQVTLSCSPISGHRSVSWYQQTPGQGLQFLFEYFSETQRNKGNFPGRFSGRQFSNSRSEMNVSTLELGDSALYLCASSVRGTEAFFGQGTRLTVV.

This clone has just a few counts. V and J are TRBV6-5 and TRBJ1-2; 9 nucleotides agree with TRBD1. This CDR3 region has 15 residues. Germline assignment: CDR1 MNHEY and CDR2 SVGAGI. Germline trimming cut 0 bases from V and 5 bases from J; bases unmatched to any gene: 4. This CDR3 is CASSYSGTGRYGYTF. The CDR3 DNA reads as TGTGCCAGCAGTTACTCTGGGACAGGGCGGTATGGCTACACCTTC.

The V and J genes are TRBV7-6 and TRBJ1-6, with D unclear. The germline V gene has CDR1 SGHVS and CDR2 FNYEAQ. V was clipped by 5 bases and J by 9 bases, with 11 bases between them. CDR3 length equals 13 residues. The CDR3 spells CASSPQGSSPLHF. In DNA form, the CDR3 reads TGTGCCAGCAGCCCCCAAGGGAGTTCACCCCTCCACTTT.

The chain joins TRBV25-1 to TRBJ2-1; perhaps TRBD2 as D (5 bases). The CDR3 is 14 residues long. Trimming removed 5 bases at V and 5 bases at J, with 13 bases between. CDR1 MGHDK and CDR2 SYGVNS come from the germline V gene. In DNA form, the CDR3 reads TGTGCCAGCAGTCGGTGGGTCGGGGACAATGAGCAGTTCTTC. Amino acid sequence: CASSRWVGDNEQFF. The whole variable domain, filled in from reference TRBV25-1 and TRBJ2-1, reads EADIYQTPRYLVIGTGKKITLECSQTMGHDKMYWYQQDPGMELHLIHYSYGVNSTEKGDLSSESTVSRIRTEHFPLTLESARPSHTSQYLCASSRWVGDNEQFFGPGTRLTVL.

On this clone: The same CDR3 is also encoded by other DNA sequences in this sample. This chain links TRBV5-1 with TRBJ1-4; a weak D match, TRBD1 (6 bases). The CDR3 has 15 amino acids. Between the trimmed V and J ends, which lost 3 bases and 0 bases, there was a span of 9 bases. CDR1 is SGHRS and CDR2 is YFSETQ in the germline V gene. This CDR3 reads CASSSSGATNEKLFF. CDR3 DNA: TGCGCCAGCAGCTCCTCAGGGGCAACTAATGAAAAACTGTTTTTT. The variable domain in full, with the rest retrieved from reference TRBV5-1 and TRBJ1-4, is KAGVTQTPRYLIKTRGQQVTLSCSPISGHRSVSWYQQTPGQGLQFLFEYFSETQRNKGNFPGRFSGRQFSNSRSEMNVSTLELGDSALYLCASSSSGATNEKLFFGSGTQLSVL.

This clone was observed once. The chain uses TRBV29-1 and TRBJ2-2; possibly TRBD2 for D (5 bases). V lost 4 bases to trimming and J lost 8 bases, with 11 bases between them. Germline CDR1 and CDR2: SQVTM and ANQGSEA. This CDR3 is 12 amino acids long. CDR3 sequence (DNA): TGCAGCGTTGGAGGCCGGGGTGGGGAGCTGTTTTTT. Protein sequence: CSVGGRGGELFF.

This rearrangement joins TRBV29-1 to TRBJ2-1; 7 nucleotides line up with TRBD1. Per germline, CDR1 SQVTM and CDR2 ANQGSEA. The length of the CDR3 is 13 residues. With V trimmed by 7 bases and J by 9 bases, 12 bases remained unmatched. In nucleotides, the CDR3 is TGCAGCGGTGGCGGCCTCAACAGGGGTGAGCAGTTCTTC. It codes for CSGGGLNRGEQFF.

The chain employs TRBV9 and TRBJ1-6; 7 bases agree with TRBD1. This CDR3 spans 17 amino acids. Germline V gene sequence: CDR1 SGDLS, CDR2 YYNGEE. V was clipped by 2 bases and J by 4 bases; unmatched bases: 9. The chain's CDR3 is CASSVLLPGQYNSPLHF. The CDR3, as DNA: TGTGCCAGCAGCGTTTTACTACCGGGACAGTATAATTCACCCCTCCACTTT.

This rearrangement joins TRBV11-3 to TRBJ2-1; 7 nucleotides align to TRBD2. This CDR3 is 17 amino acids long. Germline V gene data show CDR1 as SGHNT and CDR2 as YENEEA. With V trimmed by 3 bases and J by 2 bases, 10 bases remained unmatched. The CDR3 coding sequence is TGTGCCAGCAGCTTTGAGAAAGGCGGGAGCACCTACAATGAGCAGTTCTTC. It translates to CASSFEKGGSTYNEQFF.

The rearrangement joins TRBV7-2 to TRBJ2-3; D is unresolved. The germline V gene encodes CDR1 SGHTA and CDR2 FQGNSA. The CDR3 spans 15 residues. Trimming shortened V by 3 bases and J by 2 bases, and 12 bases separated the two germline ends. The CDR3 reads CASSFQRINTDTQYF. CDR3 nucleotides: TGTGCCAGCAGCTTCCAGCGCATTAACACAGATACGCAGTATTTT. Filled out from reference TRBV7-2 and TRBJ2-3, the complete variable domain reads GAGVSQSPSNKVTEKGKDVELRCDPISGHTALYWYRQSLGQGLEFLIYFQGNSAPDKSGLPSDRFSAERTGGSVSTLTIQRTQQEDSAVYLCASSFQRINTDTQYFGPGTRLTVL.

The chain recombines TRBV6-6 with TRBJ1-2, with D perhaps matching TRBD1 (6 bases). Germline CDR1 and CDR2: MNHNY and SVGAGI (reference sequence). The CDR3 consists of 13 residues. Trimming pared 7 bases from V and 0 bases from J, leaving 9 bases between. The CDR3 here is CASKTGSNYGYTF. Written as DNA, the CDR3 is TGTGCCAGCAAAACAGGGTCTAACTATGGCTACACCTTC.

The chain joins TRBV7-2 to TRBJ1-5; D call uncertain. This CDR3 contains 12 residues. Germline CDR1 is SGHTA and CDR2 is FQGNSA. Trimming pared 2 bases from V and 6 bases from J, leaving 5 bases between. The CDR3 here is CASSLLGQPQHF. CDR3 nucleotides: TGTGCCAGCAGCTTACTAGGTCAGCCCCAGCATTTT.

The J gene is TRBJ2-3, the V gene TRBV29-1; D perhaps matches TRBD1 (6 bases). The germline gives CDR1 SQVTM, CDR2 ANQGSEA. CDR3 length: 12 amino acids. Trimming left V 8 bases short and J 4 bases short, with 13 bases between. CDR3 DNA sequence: TGCAGCACACAGGGTTCCTCAGATACGCAGTATTTT. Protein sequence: CSTQGSSDTQYF.

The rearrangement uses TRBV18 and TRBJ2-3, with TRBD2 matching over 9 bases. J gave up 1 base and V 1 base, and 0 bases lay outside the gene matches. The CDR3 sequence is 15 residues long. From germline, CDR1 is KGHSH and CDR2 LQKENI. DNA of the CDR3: TGTGCCAGCTCACCACGACTAGCGGGCACAGATACGCAGTATTTT. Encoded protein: CASSPRLAGTDTQYF. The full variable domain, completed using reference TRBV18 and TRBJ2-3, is NAGVMQNPRHLVRRRGQEARLRCSPMKGHSHVYWYRQLPEEGLKFMVYLQKENIIDESGMPKERFSAEFPKEGPSILRIQQVVRGDSAAYFCASSPRLAGTDTQYFGPGTRLTVL.

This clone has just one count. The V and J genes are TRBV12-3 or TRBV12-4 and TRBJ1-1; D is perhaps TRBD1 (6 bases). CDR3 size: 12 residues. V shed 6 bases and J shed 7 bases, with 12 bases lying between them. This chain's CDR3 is CASRSLQGEAFF. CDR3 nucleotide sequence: TGTGCCAGCAGGAGCTTACAGGGTGAAGCTTTCTTT.

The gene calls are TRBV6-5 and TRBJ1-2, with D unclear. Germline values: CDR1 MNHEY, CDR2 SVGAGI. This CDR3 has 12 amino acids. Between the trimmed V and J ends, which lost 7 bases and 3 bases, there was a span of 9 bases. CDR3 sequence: CASTPNYYGYTF. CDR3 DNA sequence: TGTGCCAGCACCCCAAATTACTATGGCTACACCTTC.

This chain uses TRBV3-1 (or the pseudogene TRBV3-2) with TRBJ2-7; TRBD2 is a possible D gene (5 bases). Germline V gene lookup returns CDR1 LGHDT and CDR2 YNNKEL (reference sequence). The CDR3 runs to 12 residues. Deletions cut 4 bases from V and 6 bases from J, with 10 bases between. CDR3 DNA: TGTGCCAGCAGCCGGGGAGATGGCGAGCAGTACTTC. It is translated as CASSRGDGEQYF.

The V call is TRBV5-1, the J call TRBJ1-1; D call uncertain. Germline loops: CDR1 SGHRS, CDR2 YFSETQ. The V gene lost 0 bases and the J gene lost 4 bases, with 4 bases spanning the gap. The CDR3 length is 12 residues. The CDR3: CASSLGATEAFF. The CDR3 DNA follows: TGCGCCAGCAGCTTGGGGGCCACTGAAGCTTTCTTT.

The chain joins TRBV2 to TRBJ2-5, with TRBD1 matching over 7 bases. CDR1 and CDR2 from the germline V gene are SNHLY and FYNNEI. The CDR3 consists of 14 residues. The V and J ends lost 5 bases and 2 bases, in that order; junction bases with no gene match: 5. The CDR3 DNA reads TGTGCCAGCAGTAGGGCAGGGGGTCAAGAGACCCAGTACTTC. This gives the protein CASSRAGGQETQYF.

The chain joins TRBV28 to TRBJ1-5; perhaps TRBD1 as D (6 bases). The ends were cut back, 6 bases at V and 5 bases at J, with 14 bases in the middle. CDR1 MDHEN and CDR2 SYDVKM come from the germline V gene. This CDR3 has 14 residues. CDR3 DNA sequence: TGTGCCAGCAGGACAGGATGGGGATATCAGCCCCAGCATTTT. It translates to CASRTGWGYQPQHF.